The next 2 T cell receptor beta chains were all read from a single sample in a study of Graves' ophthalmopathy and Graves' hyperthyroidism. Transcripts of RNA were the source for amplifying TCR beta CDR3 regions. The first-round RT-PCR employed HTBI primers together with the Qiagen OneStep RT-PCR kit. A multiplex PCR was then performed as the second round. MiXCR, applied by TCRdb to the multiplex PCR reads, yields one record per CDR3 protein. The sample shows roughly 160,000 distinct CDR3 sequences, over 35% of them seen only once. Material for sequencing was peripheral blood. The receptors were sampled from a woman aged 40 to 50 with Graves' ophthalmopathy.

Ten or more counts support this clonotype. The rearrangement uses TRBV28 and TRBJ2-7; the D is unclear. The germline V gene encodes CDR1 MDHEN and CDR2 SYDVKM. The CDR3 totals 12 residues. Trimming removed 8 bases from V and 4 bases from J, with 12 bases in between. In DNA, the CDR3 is TGTGCCAGCTCCCCGGGTTGGTACGAGCAGTACTTC. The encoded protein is CASSPGWYEQYF.

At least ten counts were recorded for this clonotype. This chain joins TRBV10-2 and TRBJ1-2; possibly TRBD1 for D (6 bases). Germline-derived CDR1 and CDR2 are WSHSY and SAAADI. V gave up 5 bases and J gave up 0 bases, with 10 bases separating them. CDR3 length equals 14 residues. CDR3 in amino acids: CASSPGTTNYGYTF. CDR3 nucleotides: TGCGCCAGCAGTCCCGGGACAACTAACTATGGCTACACCTTC.